The 16 T cell receptor beta chains given below trace back to one sample, sequenced in a study of blood T cell repertoires in COVID-19. Using immunoSEQ multiplex PCR, the repertoire was profiled, and TCRdb retains in-frame clones only, with some absent. The data show about 150,000 clones, around four fifths seen once. The sequenced material came from peripheral blood. All receptors come from a human donor in a cohort sampled during active COVID-19.

The chain has TRBV4-3 and TRBJ2-7, with 9 bases fitting TRBD1. Per germline, CDR1 LGHNA and CDR2 YSLEER. The CDR3 extends over 14 amino acids. V dropped 5 bases and J dropped 2; count of bases not matched to a gene: 4. The CDR3 region has the DNA TGCGCCAGCAGCACGAACAGGGGGCCCTACGAGCAGTACTTC. Encoded protein: CASSTNRGPYEQYF.

In this sample, this clone turned up once. This sequence joins TRBV7-9 and TRBJ1-1; no firm D call. Germline loops: CDR1 SEHNR, CDR2 FQNEAQ (reference sequence). Trimming pared 3 bases from V and 6 bases from J, leaving 8 bases between. CDR3 length equals 12 residues. CDR3 sequence: CASSFRSPEAFF. DNA for the CDR3: TGTGCCAGCAGCTTCAGGTCCCCTGAAGCTTTCTTT. Combining the CDR3 with reference TRBV7-9 and TRBJ1-1 gives the whole variable domain DTGVSQNPRHKITKRGQNVTFRCDPISEHNRLYWYRQTLGQGPEFLTYFQNEAQLEKSRLLSDRFSAERPKGSFSTLEIQRTEQGDSAMYLCASSFRSPEAFFGQGTRLTVV.

This sequence joins TRBV30 and TRBJ1-2; maybe TRBD1 (6 bases). Germline CDR1 GTSNPN, CDR2 SVGIG (reference sequence). Trimming took off 0 bases at V and 2 bases at J, with 16 bases between the two ends. The CDR3 spans 16 residues. The CDR3 loop reads CAWSVRGRGNNYGYTF. The CDR3 nucleotides read TGTGCCTGGAGTGTACGTGGAAGGGGGAACAACTATGGCTACACCTTC.

The rearrangement uses TRBV27 and TRBJ1-1; 10 nucleotides match TRBD1. Germline V CDR1 and CDR2: MNHEY, SMNVEV (reference sequence). This CDR3 spans 17 amino acids. J lost 4 bases, V lost 6 bases, and 14 bases had no gene match. The CDR3 DNA is TGTGCCAGCAGGCGAAGGACAGGGGGGGTTCAGAGCACTGAAGCTTTCTTT. Translating it yields CASRRRTGGVQSTEAFF.

In this sample, this clone turned up once. The gene calls are TRBV10-3 and TRBJ1-3; perhaps TRBD1 as D (6 bases). Germline V gene data show CDR1 as ENHRY and CDR2 as SYGVKD. The CDR3 covers 19 residues. V lost 0 bases, J lost 0 bases, and 18 bases lay in between. CDR3 DNA: TGTGCCATCAGTGAGTCCCTAACCCGACAGGATAGCTCTGGAAACACCATATATTTT. It is translated as CAISESLTRQDSSGNTIYF.

The V call is TRBV5-4, the J call TRBJ2-1; TRBD2 matches 8 bases. J was trimmed by 5 bases and V by 4 bases; bases with no gene match: 8. The CDR3 extends over 15 amino acids. CDR1 and CDR2 from the germline V gene are SGHNT and YYREEE (reference sequence). The CDR3 loop reads CASSPGGARDNEQFF. In DNA, the CDR3 is TGTGCCAGCAGCCCCGGGGGGGCCCGTGACAATGAGCAGTTCTTC.

The chain is built from TRBV11-3 and TRBJ2-4, with 8 bases lining up with TRBD2. The junction had 9 bases not matched to a gene; V was cut back by 5 bases and J by 9 bases. The CDR3 is made up of 14 amino acids. Germline CDR1 is SGHNT and CDR2 is YENEEA. The CDR3 nucleotides read TGTGCCAGCAGCAGTCCCGGGACTAGGAGCATTCAGTACTTC. This sequence encodes CASSSPGTRSIQYF.

The chain carries TRBV5-8 and TRBJ2-3; D not certain. Germline-derived CDR1 and CDR2 are SGHTS and YDEGEE. Trimming took off 4 bases at V and 12 bases at J, with 12 bases between the two ends. The CDR3 is 11 amino acids. As DNA, the CDR3 is TGTGCCAGCAGCACCAAAGCCTACCAGTATTTT. Translation: CASSTKAYQYF. Filled out from reference TRBV5-8 and TRBJ2-3, the complete variable domain reads EAGVTQSPTHLIKTRGQQATLRCSPISGHTSVYWYQQALGLGLQFLLWYDEGEERNRGNFPPRFSGRQFPNYSSELNVNALELEDSALYLCASSTKAYQYFGPGTRLTVL.

The chain joins TRBV15 to TRBJ1-1, with D unresolved. Germline V gene lookup returns CDR1 LNHNV and CDR2 YYDKDF (reference sequence). The CDR3 loop spans 16 amino acids. V lost 0 bases and J lost 4, with 15 bases in between. This CDR3 is CATSRDRPGVGTEAFF. In DNA, the CDR3 is TGTGCCACCAGCAGAGATCGTCCGGGTGTTGGCACTGAAGCTTTCTTT.

The sample holds one count of this clone. V and J are TRBV7-2 and TRBJ2-1, with TRBD2 matching 13 bases. Trimming took 3 bases from V and 0 from J; bases not matched to a gene: 2. The length of the CDR3 is 17 residues. CDR1 SGHTA and CDR2 FQGNSA come from the germline V gene. The CDR3 spells CASSLTSGGFSYNEQFF. The CDR3 nucleotides are TGTGCCAGCAGCTTGACTAGCGGGGGGTTCTCCTACAATGAGCAGTTCTTC.

The rearrangement links TRBV7-9 to TRBJ2-3, with 8 bases identical to TRBD2. The CDR3 covers 15 residues. Germline V CDR1 and CDR2: SEHNR, FQNEAQ (reference sequence). With 5 bases clipped from V and 4 bases from J, the junction kept 8 bases outside the gene matches. CDR3 bases: TGTGCCAGCAGCGGACTAGCCGGGGGTCCAGATACGCAGTATTTT. Residues: CASSGLAGGPDTQYF.

V and J are TRBV19 and TRBJ2-7; TRBD1 agrees at 9 bases. The CDR3 has 15 amino acids. From germline, CDR1 is LNHDA and CDR2 SQIVND (reference sequence). The V gene end was trimmed by 5 bases and the J gene end by 7 bases; junction bases not matched to a gene: 12. CDR3 in DNA: TGTGCCAGTAGTCCCCTGACAGGGGGAGGTCGGGAGCAGTACTTC. It specifies CASSPLTGGGREQYF.

CDR3: CASSYVRGHNQPQHF. The CDR3 DNA sequence: TGTGCCAGCAGTTACGTCAGGGGTCACAATCAGCCCCAGCATTTT. The V and J genes are TRBV6-5 and TRBJ1-5, with D perhaps TRBD1 (6 bases). The V gene lost 2 bases and the J gene lost 3 bases, with 11 bases spanning the gap. Germline lookup yields CDR1 MNHEY and CDR2 SVGAGI. This CDR3 has 15 residues.

V usage is TRBV6-5 and J usage is TRBJ2-2; 8 bases map to TRBD1. There are 16 residues in the CDR3. Germline assignment: CDR1 MNHEY and CDR2 SVGAGI. The J segment lost 7 bases and the V segment lost 4 bases, leaving 11 bases of the junction unmatched. In DNA form, the CDR3 reads TGTGCCAGCAGTTCCGCACGGACAGGGTCCGGCGGGGAGCTGTTTTTT. This sequence encodes CASSSARTGSGGELFF.

The genes are TRBV12-3 or TRBV12-4 and TRBJ2-1; maybe TRBD2 (5 bases). The CDR3 is made up of 12 amino acids. Trimming shortened V by 7 bases and J by 3 bases, and 7 bases separated the two germline ends. The CDR3: CASIRDYNEQFF. CDR3 DNA sequence: TGTGCCAGCATCCGGGACTACAATGAGCAGTTCTTC.

The rearrangement links TRBV5-1 to TRBJ2-3, with 12 bases identical to TRBD2. Germline V gene lookup returns CDR1 SGHRS and CDR2 YFSETQ. Trimming took 5 bases from V and 4 from J; bases not matched to a gene: 14. The CDR3 extends over 18 amino acids. The CDR3: CASRTLAGGPSIADTQYF. CDR3 coding DNA: TGCGCCAGCAGGACGCTAGCGGGGGGGCCCTCAATCGCAGATACGCAGTATTTT.